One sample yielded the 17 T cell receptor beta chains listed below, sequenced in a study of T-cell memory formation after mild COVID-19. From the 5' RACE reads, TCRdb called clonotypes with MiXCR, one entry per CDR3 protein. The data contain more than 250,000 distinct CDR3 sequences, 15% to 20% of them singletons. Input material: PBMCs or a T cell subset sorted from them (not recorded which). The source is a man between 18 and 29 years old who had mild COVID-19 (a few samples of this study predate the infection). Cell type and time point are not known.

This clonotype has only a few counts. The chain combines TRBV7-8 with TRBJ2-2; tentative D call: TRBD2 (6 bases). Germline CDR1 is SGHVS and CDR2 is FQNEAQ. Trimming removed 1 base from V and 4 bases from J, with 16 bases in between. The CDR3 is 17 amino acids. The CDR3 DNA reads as TGTGCCAGCAGCTTAGGCGCAGGGACTTCATCCACCGGGGAGCTGTTTTTT. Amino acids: CASSLGAGTSSTGELFF.

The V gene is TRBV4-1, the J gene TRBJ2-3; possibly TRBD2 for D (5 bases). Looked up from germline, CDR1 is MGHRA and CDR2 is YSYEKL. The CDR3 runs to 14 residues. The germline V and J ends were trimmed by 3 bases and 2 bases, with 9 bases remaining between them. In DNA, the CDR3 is TGCGCCAGCAGCCATCAGACTAACACAGATACGCAGTATTTT. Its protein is CASSHQTNTDTQYF.

The CDR3: CASNPGTSADTQYF. Written as DNA, the CDR3 is TGTGCCAGCAACCCGGGGACTTCGGCAGATACGCAGTATTTT. The V gene is TRBV6-2 or TRBV6-3, the J gene TRBJ2-3; possible D gene TRBD2, 6 bases. Per germline, CDR1 MNHEY and CDR2 SVGEGT. Trimming stripped 7 bases from V and 4 bases from J, with 15 bases between. The CDR3 spans 14 residues.

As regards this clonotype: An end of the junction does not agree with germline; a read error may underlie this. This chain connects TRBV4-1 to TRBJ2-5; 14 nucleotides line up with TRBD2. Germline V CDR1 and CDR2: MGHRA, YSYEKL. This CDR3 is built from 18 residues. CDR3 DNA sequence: TGCGCCAGCAGTCAAGGGACTAGCGGGGGCCTGCTGGGTGTGACCCAGTACTTC. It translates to CASSQGTSGGLLGVTQYF.

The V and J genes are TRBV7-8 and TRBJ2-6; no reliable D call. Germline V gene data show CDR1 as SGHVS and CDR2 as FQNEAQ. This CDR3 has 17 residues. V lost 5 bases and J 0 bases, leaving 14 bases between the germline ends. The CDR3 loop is CASSPLLDVSGANVLTF. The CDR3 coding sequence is TGTGCCAGCAGCCCACTCTTGGACGTCTCTGGGGCCAACGTCCTGACTTTC.

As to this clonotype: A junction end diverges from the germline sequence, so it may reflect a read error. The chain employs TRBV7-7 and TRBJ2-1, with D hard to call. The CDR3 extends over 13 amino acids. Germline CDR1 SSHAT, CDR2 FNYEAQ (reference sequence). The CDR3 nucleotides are TGTGCTAGCAGCCAAACATACTTCAATGAGCAGTTCTTC. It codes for CASSQTYFNEQFF.

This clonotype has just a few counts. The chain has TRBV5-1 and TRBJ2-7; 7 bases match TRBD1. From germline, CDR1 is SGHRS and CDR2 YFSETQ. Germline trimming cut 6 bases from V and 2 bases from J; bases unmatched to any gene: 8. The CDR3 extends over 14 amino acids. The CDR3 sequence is CASNLGGGTYEQYF. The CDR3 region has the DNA TGCGCCAGCAACTTAGGGGGCGGCACCTACGAGCAGTACTTC.

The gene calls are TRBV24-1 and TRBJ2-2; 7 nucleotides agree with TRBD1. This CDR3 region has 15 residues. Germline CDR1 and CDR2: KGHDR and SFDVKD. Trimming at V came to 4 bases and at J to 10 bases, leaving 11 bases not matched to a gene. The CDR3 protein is CATSELDRTDLELFF. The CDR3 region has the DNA TGTGCCACCAGTGAATTGGACAGGACTGACCTGGAGCTGTTTTTT.

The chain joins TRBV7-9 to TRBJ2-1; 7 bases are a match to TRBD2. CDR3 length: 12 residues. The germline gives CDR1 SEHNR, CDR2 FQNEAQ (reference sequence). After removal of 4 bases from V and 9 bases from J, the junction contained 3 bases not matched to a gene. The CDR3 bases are TGTGCCAGCAGCTGGGGAGGGGTTGAGCAGTTCTTC. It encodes CASSWGGVEQFF.

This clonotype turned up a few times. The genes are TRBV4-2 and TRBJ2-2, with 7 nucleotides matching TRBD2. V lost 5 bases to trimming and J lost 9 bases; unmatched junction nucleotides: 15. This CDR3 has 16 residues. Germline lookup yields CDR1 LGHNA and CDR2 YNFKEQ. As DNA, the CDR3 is TGTGCCAGCAGCGGGCAGAGCGGGGCCCGTATTTGGGAGCTGTTTTTT. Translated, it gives CASSGQSGARIWELFF.

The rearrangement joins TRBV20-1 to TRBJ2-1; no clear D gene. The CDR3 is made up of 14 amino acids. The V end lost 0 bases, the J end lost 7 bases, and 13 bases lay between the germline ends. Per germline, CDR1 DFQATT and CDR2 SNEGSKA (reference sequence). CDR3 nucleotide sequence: TGCAGTGCTAGAGACTCCTTGGTAGGGAATGAGCAGTTCTTC. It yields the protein CSARDSLVGNEQFF.

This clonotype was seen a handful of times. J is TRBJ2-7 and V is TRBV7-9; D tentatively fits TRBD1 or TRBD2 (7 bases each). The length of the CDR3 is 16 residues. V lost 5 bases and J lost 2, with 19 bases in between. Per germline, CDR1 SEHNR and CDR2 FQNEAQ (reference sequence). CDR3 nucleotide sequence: TGTGCCAGCAGCGATACACGGGGGGACAGAGCCTACGAGCAGTACGTC. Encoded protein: CASSDTRGDRAYEQYV.

Here the CDR3 reads CASSSRDRPPAGGANVLTF. CDR3 nucleotides: TGTGCCAGCAGCTCCAGAGACAGGCCCCCCGCGGGCGGGGCCAACGTCCTGACTTTC. V usage is TRBV5-5 and J usage is TRBJ2-6, with D tentatively TRBD1 (6 bases). V was clipped by 3 bases and J by 4 bases, with 23 bases between them. CDR1 and CDR2 from the germline V gene are SGHKS and YYEKEE (reference sequence). CDR3 size: 19 residues.

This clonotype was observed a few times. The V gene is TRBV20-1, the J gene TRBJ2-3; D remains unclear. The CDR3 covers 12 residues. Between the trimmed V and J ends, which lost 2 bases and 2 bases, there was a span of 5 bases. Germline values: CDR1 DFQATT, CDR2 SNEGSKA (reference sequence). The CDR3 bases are TGCAGTGCTAGAATCCCCACAGATACGCAGTATTTT. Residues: CSARIPTDTQYF.

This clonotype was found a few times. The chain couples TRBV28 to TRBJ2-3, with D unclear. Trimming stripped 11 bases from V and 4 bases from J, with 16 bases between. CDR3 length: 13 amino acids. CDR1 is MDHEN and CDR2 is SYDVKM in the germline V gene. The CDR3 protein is CASTKGDPDTQYF. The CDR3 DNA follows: TGTGCCTCGACGAAGGGTGACCCAGATACGCAGTATTTT.

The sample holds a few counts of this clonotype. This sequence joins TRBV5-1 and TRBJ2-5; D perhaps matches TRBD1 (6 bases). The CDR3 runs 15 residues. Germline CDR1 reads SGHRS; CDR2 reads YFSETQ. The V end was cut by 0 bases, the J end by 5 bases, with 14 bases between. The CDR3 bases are TGCGCCAGCAGCTTGGAAACAGGGATTGGCGAGACCCAGTACTTC. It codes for CASSLETGIGETQYF.

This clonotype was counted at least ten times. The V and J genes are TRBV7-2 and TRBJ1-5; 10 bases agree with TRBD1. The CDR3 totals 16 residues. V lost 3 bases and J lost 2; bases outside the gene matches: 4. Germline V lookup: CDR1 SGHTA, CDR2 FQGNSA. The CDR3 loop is CASSFSGTGGNQPQHF. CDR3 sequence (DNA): TGTGCCAGCAGCTTCTCCGGGACAGGGGGCAATCAGCCCCAGCATTTT.